This passage covers 25 T cell receptor beta chains from one sample sequenced in a study of T cell repertoires in cytomegalovirus infection. TCRdb itself ran the reads through MiXCR, one entry per CDR3 protein. The table records around 320,000 distinct CDR3 sequences, 9% to 9.5% of them present only once. The source material was PBMCs. Receptors were obtained from a human donor in good health (CMV status not recorded). Some clones in this sample may be carry-over from other donors' samples.

Only a few counts were recorded for this clonotype. This sequence joins TRBV28 and TRBJ1-5; D might be TRBD1 (6 bases). CDR1 and CDR2 from the germline V gene are MDHEN and SYDVKM. The CDR3 is 15 amino acids. The germline V and J ends were trimmed by 10 bases and 6 bases, with 22 bases remaining between them. The CDR3 reads CATKGEGVSSQPQHF. CDR3 bases: TGTGCCACCAAGGGGGAGGGGGTTTCCAGTCAGCCCCAGCATTTT.

This clonotype has at least ten counts. The gene calls are TRBV6-2 or TRBV6-3 and TRBJ2-7; D is unresolved. The germline V gene has CDR1 MNHEY and CDR2 SVGEGT. V dropped 2 bases and J dropped 3 bases, with 20 bases sitting between them. CDR3 length: 17 amino acids. The CDR3 spells CASSYPTTTATGYEQYF. For the CDR3, the DNA is TGTGCCAGCAGTTACCCAACCACGACGGCCACGGGCTACGAGCAGTACTTC.

The chain couples TRBV7-8 to TRBJ2-7; possibly TRBD2 for D (5 bases). The CDR3 consists of 18 residues. The V end lost 3 bases, the J end lost 5 bases, and 26 bases lay between the germline ends. CDR1 and CDR2 from the germline V gene are SGHVS and FQNEAQ. The CDR3 DNA sequence: TGTGCCAGCAGCTTTAGTTTTTCCGGGGTTTCGGTCGACAACGAGCAGTACTTC. Residues: CASSFSFSGVSVDNEQYF.

V usage is TRBV6-2 or TRBV6-3 and J usage is TRBJ2-3; unclear D gene. CDR1 is MNHEY and CDR2 is SVGEGT in the germline V gene. The germline V and J ends were trimmed by 6 bases and 2 bases, with 12 bases remaining between them. This CDR3 is 14 amino acids long. Here the CDR3 DNA reads TGTGCCAGCAGGGGGTCGAGAAACACAGATACGCAGTATTTT. Residues: CASRGSRNTDTQYF.

The V call is TRBV24-1, the J call TRBJ2-7; no clear D gene. This CDR3 comprises 14 residues. CDR1 and CDR2 (germline): KGHDR, SFDVKD. V was clipped by 3 bases and J by 3 bases, with 11 bases between them. CDR3 DNA: TGTGCCACCAGTGATCACCTTCAAGTCTACGAGCAGTACTTC. It yields the protein CATSDHLQVYEQYF.

This clonotype appeared many times. The rearrangement uses TRBV10-3 and TRBJ2-7; 14 bases map to TRBD2. CDR1 and CDR2 from the germline V gene are ENHRY and SYGVKD. CDR3 length: 16 residues. The V gene end was trimmed by 8 bases and the J gene end by 2 bases; junction bases not matched to a gene: 8. The CDR3 sequence: CAIRGTSGRQPYEQYF. CDR3 nucleotide sequence: TGTGCCATCCGCGGGACTAGCGGGAGACAACCCTACGAGCAGTACTTC.

V usage is TRBV29-1 and J usage is TRBJ2-1; D remains ambiguous. There are 11 residues in the CDR3. V was trimmed by 6 bases and J by 1 base, leaving 4 bases between them. Germline CDR1 SQVTM, CDR2 ANQGSEA. CDR3 bases: TGCAGCGTGGGTTCCTACAATGAGCAGTTCTTC. Amino acids: CSVGSYNEQFF.

This clonotype was detected ten times or more. The gene calls are TRBV6-1 and TRBJ1-6; TRBD1 agrees at 11 bases. There are 16 residues in the CDR3. Germline values: CDR1 MNHNS, CDR2 SASEGT. V lost 5 bases and J lost 7; bases outside the gene matches: 7. This CDR3 is CASSYLDRGPNSPLHF. The CDR3, as DNA: TGTGCCAGCAGTTACCTGGACAGGGGGCCGAATTCACCCCTCCACTTT.

In this sample, this clonotype turned up many times. The chain combines TRBV20-1 with TRBJ1-1; the match to TRBD1 covers 10 bases. Germline CDR1 reads DFQATT; CDR2 reads SNEGSKA (reference sequence). This CDR3 is built from 14 residues. The ends lost 5 bases at V and 6 bases at J; junction bases unmatched: 9. The CDR3 nucleotides are TGCAGTGCTCCGAGACAGGGGGCGAGGGCTGAAGCTTTCTTT. It is translated as CSAPRQGARAEAFF.

This clonotype was counted between two and nine times. The rearrangement joins TRBV4-1 to TRBJ2-1, with a weak D call TRBD2 (5 bases). The CDR3 loop spans 16 amino acids. V was clipped by 4 bases and J by 8 bases, with 21 bases between them. Looked up from germline, CDR1 is MGHRA and CDR2 is YSYEKL. The CDR3 region is CASSLANDLTEYEQFF. The CDR3 DNA reads as TGCGCCAGCAGCCTAGCGAATGACCTTACTGAATATGAGCAGTTCTTC.

The table lists this clonotype with many counts. V is TRBV7-3 and J is TRBJ1-1; 9 nucleotides line up with TRBD1. V was pared by 6 bases and J by 7 bases, with 12 bases of the junction left unmatched. The CDR3 covers 15 residues. In germline, CDR1 is SGHTA, CDR2 FQGTGA. CDR3 region: CASSSDPQGANEAFF. The CDR3 nucleotides read TGTGCCAGCAGTTCAGATCCACAGGGGGCTAATGAAGCTTTCTTT.

There are a few counts of this clonotype. V gene TRBV3-1 combines with J gene TRBJ1-6; 8 nucleotides agree with TRBD1. CDR3 length: 17 amino acids. J was trimmed by 0 bases and V by 5 bases; bases with no gene match: 6. Germline V CDR1 and CDR2: LGHDT, YNNKEL (reference sequence). The CDR3 protein is CASSSRTGSSYNSPLHF. Here the CDR3 DNA reads TGTGCCAGCAGCTCCCGGACAGGGAGCTCCTATAATTCACCCCTCCACTTT. Using reference TRBV3-1 and TRBJ1-6 for the parts outside the CDR3, the full variable domain is DTAVSQTPKYLVTQMGNDKSIKCEQNLGHDTMYWYKQDSKKFLKIMFSYNNKELIINETVPNRFSPKSPDKAHLNLHINSLELGDSAVYFCASSSRTGSSYNSPLHFGNGTRLTVT.

In this sample, this clonotype turned up a few times. J is TRBJ1-5 and V is TRBV12-3 or TRBV12-4; D unresolved. V lost 2 bases, J lost 0 bases, and 11 bases lay in between. This CDR3 comprises 16 residues. The CDR3 DNA reads TGTGCCAGCAGTTTATCTAGGGTCTATAGCAATCAGCCCCAGCATTTT. Its protein product is CASSLSRVYSNQPQHF.

This clonotype came up many times. The chain combines TRBV7-2 with TRBJ2-4; possibly TRBD1 for D (5 bases). V gave up 3 bases and J gave up 0 bases, with 15 bases separating them. The CDR3 sequence is 17 residues long. In germline, CDR1 is SGHTA, CDR2 FQGNSA. DNA of the CDR3: TGTGCCAGCAGCTTGAAAGGGGCCGCTATAGCCAAAAACATTCAGTACTTC. This translates into CASSLKGAAIAKNIQYF. The complete variable domain, with remaining parts taken from reference TRBV7-2 and TRBJ2-4, reads GAGVSQSPSNKVTEKGKDVELRCDPISGHTALYWYRQSLGQGLEFLIYFQGNSAPDKSGLPSDRFSAERTGGSVSTLTIQRTQQEDSAVYLCASSLKGAAIAKNIQYFGAGTRLSVL.

The V and J genes are TRBV20-1 and TRBJ2-2; TRBD1 agrees at 8 bases. Germline values: CDR1 DFQATT, CDR2 SNEGSKA (reference sequence). This CDR3 has 13 residues. V dropped 4 bases and J dropped 4; count of bases not matched to a gene: 2. The CDR3 DNA reads TGCAGTGCTACTGACAGGGGCACCGGGGAGCTGTTTTTT. The encoded protein is CSATDRGTGELFF.

The J gene is TRBJ1-5, the V gene TRBV15; D perhaps matches TRBD1 (5 bases). Per the germline V gene, CDR1 is LNHNV and CDR2 is YYDKDF (reference sequence). The V gene lost 3 bases and the J gene lost 8 bases, with 8 bases spanning the gap. There are 12 residues in the CDR3. CDR3 in amino acids: CATSRGREPQHF. CDR3 bases: TGTGCCACCAGCAGGGGGCGGGAGCCCCAGCATTTT.

The table lists this clonotype with many counts. The V gene is TRBV7-2, the J gene TRBJ2-3; D may correspond to TRBD1 or TRBD2 (5 bases each). In germline, CDR1 is SGHTA, CDR2 FQGNSA. The V end lost 7 bases, the J end lost 5 bases, and 13 bases lay between the germline ends. This CDR3 comprises 13 residues. The CDR3 protein is CASTARGEDTQYF. CDR3 DNA sequence: TGTGCCAGCACCGCGAGGGGAGAAGATACGCAGTATTTT.

Only a few counts were recorded for this clonotype. The rearrangement uses TRBV24-1 and TRBJ2-1, with D perhaps TRBD2 (5 bases). The CDR3 is made up of 15 amino acids. Germline CDR1 is KGHDR and CDR2 is SFDVKD. Trimming left V 3 bases short and J 0 bases short, with 8 bases between. This CDR3 reads CATSDDGNSYNEQFF. DNA of the CDR3: TGTGCCACCAGTGATGACGGGAACTCCTACAATGAGCAGTTCTTC.

The chain joins TRBV10-2 to TRBJ2-7; no reliable D call. Germline loops: CDR1 WSHSY, CDR2 SAAADI. The CDR3 length is 14 residues. Deletions cut 0 bases from V and 9 bases from J, with 15 bases between. The DNA for the CDR3 is TGCGCCAGCAGTGAGTCCCCATCCGGTGCCATGCAGTACTTC. This encodes CASSESPSGAMQYF.

This clonotype was recorded a few times. This chain uses TRBV5-4 with TRBJ2-1; D remains unclear. V lost 4 bases to trimming and J lost 2 bases, with 13 bases between them. CDR3 length equals 15 residues. Germline V lookup: CDR1 SGHNT, CDR2 YYREEE (reference sequence). CDR3 loop: CASSPGQATYNEQFF. The CDR3, as DNA: TGTGCCAGCAGCCCGGGTCAGGCGACCTACAATGAGCAGTTCTTC.

Ten or more counts support this clonotype. The chain recombines TRBV12-3 or TRBV12-4 with TRBJ2-2; the match to TRBD1 covers 7 bases. There are 14 residues in the CDR3. V was pared by 7 bases and J by 1 base, with 3 bases of the junction left unmatched. CDR3 amino acids: CASTRDRNTGELFF. The CDR3 bases are TGTGCCAGCACCCGGGACAGGAACACCGGGGAGCTGTTTTTT.

The sample holds many counts of this clonotype. The chain joins TRBV19 to TRBJ1-5; 8 bases are a match to TRBD1. The trim removed 5 bases at V and 5 bases at J, leaving 8 bases unmatched. CDR3 length: 15 amino acids. Germline CDR1 LNHDA, CDR2 SQIVND (reference sequence). The CDR3 reads CASSFRQGQDQPQHF. The CDR3 nucleotides are TGTGCCAGTAGTTTCCGACAGGGGCAGGATCAGCCCCAGCATTTT.

This clonotype appeared a few times. The chain links TRBV20-1 to TRBJ2-5; D perhaps matches TRBD1 (6 bases). CDR1 DFQATT and CDR2 SNEGSKA come from the germline V gene (reference sequence). Deletions cut 6 bases from V and 4 bases from J, with 15 bases between. This CDR3 is built from 13 residues. The CDR3 protein is CSASQGLVETQYF. The CDR3 DNA is TGCAGTGCCAGCCAGGGGCTCGTAGAGACCCAGTACTTC.

V usage is TRBV18 and J usage is TRBJ1-1; D call uncertain. CDR1 is KGHSH, CDR2 LQKENI, per germline. Between the trimmed V and J ends, which lost 6 bases and 4 bases, there was a span of 12 bases. The CDR3 length is 13 residues. The CDR3 coding sequence is TGTGCCAGCTCGCTTAGCGGTTCCACTGAAGCTTTCTTT. Translation gives CASSLSGSTEAFF. The full variable domain, in which reference TRBV18 and TRBJ1-1 provide the parts outside the CDR3, is NAGVMQNPRHLVRRRGQEARLRCSPMKGHSHVYWYRQLPEEGLKFMVYLQKENIIDESGMPKERFSAEFPKEGPSILRIQQVVRGDSAAYFCASSLSGSTEAFFGQGTRLTVV.

This clonotype was picked up many times. This chain links TRBV7-2 with TRBJ2-3; tentative D call: TRBD1 (6 bases). CDR3 length: 13 amino acids. Germline CDR1 is SGHTA and CDR2 is FQGNSA. Trimming cost V 7 bases and J 2 bases, with 10 bases left between them. DNA of the CDR3: TGTGCCAGCACCTGGACAGACACAGATACGCAGTATTTT. It yields the protein CASTWTDTDTQYF.